Listed here are 7 T cell receptor beta chains from one sample, sequenced in a study of blood T cell repertoires in COVID-19. Profiling relied on immunoSEQ multiplex PCR, and the TCRdb table lists in-frame clones only, not all of them. Of over 200,000 clones listed, around 90% are singletons. The sequenced material came from peripheral blood. The receptor source for this set is a woman between 25 and 40 years old with acute or convalescent COVID-19.

The J gene is TRBJ1-1, the V gene TRBV13; D not certain. Germline V gene lookup returns CDR1 PRHDT and CDR2 FYEKMQ (reference sequence). The CDR3 has 12 amino acids. V lost 6 bases and J lost 5, with 10 bases in between. The CDR3 nucleotides are TGTGCCAGCAGGCGAATTGGTACTGAAGCTTTCTTT. This encodes CASRRIGTEAFF.

The J gene is TRBJ1-5, the V gene TRBV10-2; no clear D gene. The V and J ends lost 3 bases and 6 bases respectively, with 9 bases between them. The V gene's germline CDR1 is WSHSY and CDR2 SAAADI. CDR3 size: 13 residues. The CDR3: CASSDGVGQPQHF. The CDR3, as DNA: TGCGCCAGCAGTGACGGGGTGGGTCAGCCCCAGCATTTT.

In this sample, this clone turned up a few times. CDR3 coding DNA: TGTGCCAGTAGTATGACGGGGGTGGGCAATCAGCCCCAGCATTTT. Encoded protein: CASSMTGVGNQPQHF. The V call is TRBV19, the J call TRBJ1-5, with a weak D call TRBD1 (5 bases). The CDR3 loop spans 15 amino acids. Germline loops: CDR1 LNHDA, CDR2 SQIVND (reference sequence). The germline V and J ends were trimmed by 3 bases and 2 bases, with 11 bases remaining between them.

The chain carries TRBV6-2 or TRBV6-3 and TRBJ2-2; TRBD2 agrees at 8 bases. Germline CDR1 reads MNHEY; CDR2 reads SVGEGT. The V segment lost 0 bases and the J segment 4 bases; nucleotides outside the gene matches: 4. The CDR3 runs to 16 residues. In DNA form, the CDR3 reads TGTGCCAGCAGTTACTCGGGGACTAGAGGCACCGGGGAGCTGTTTTTT. Translation: CASSYSGTRGTGELFF.

The chain carries TRBV5-6 and TRBJ2-1, with TRBD2 matching over 9 bases. Germline V gene lookup returns CDR1 SGHDT and CDR2 YYEEEE. Trimming cost V 4 bases and J 6 bases; bases outside gene matches: 8. This CDR3 is built from 15 residues. The CDR3: CASSLAGQRGNEQFF. The CDR3 nucleotides read TGTGCCAGCAGCCTAGCGGGGCAAAGGGGCAATGAGCAGTTCTTC.

The J gene is TRBJ1-2, the V gene TRBV7-2; possible D gene TRBD1, 6 bases. The CDR3 runs to 14 residues. Per the germline V gene, CDR1 is SGHTA and CDR2 is FQGNSA. V dropped 7 bases and J dropped 3 bases, with 15 bases sitting between them. The CDR3 DNA sequence: TGTGCCAGCAACAGAGGGGGGGCGGACTATGGCTACACCTTC. Translated, it gives CASNRGGADYGYTF.

This clone was observed a single time. This rearrangement joins TRBV2 to TRBJ2-7; D is uncertain. The V end was cut by 7 bases, the J end by 0 bases, with 16 bases between. The CDR3 spans 15 residues. The V gene's germline CDR1 is SNHLY and CDR2 FYNNEI. CDR3: CASTGPTVLSYEQYF. The CDR3 DNA is TGTGCCAGCACCGGCCCAACAGTCCTCTCCTACGAGCAGTACTTC. Full variable domain (remainder filled in from reference TRBV2 and TRBJ2-7): EPEVTQTPSHQVTQMGQEVILRCVPISNHLYFYWYRQILGQKVEFLVSFYNNEISEKSEIFDDQFSVERPDGSNFTLKIRSTKLEDSAMYFCASTGPTVLSYEQYFGPGTRLTVT.